These 15 T cell receptor beta chains share one sample of origin, sequenced in a study of T cells and Merkel cell carcinoma outcomes. The data were produced by immunoSEQ multiplex PCR, yet TCRdb's version contains in-frame clones alone and is incomplete. The sample consists of under 20,000 clones, approximately 87% of them appearing once. The sequenced material came from tumor tissue from Merkel cell carcinoma. These receptors originate from a human donor with Merkel cell carcinoma.

Here the CDR3 DNA reads TGTGCCAGCAGCCAGGGGATCTCTAGGACTGAAGCTTTCTTT. Translating it yields CASSQGISRTEAFF. The rearrangement links TRBV14 to TRBJ1-1; no definite D call. Deletions cut 3 bases from V and 5 bases from J, with 13 bases between. This CDR3 region has 14 residues. Germline assignment: CDR1 SGHDN and CDR2 FVKESK.

The CDR3 spells CASSEAGTGGNTDTQYF. DNA for the CDR3: TGTGCCAGCAGTGAAGCAGGGACAGGGGGAAACACAGATACGCAGTATTTT. The rearrangement joins TRBV6-1 to TRBJ2-3, with 11 bases fitting TRBD1. Germline CDR1 MNHNS, CDR2 SASEGT. V shed 0 bases, J shed 2 bases, and the junction held 4 bases outside the gene matches. This CDR3 is 17 amino acids long.

This chain connects TRBV2 to TRBJ2-3; D is unclear. V lost 10 bases and J lost 1, with 12 bases in between. Germline assignment: CDR1 SNHLY and CDR2 FYNNEI. This CDR3 is built from 13 residues. The CDR3 DNA reads TGTGCCACGCTCCTTCTTGGCACAGATACGCAGTATTTT. This encodes CATLLLGTDTQYF. The entire variable domain, with the rest obtained from reference TRBV2 and TRBJ2-3, is as follows: EPEVTQTPSHQVTQMGQEVILRCVPISNHLYFYWYRQILGQKVEFLVSFYNNEISEKSEIFDDQFSVERPDGSNFTLKIRSTKLEDSAMYFCATLLLGTDTQYFGPGTRLTVL.

This clone was detected a few times. The chain joins TRBV2 to TRBJ2-2; 7 bases align to TRBD1. With V trimmed by 5 bases and J by 2 bases, 2 bases remained unmatched. The CDR3 is 14 residues long. From germline, CDR1 is SNHLY and CDR2 FYNNEI. For the CDR3, the DNA is TGTGCCAGCAGTAGGGACAGCAACACCGGGGAGCTGTTTTTT. Amino acid sequence: CASSRDSNTGELFF.

The chain employs TRBV5-1 and TRBJ2-3; a weak D match, TRBD1 (5 bases). The germline gives CDR1 SGHRS, CDR2 YFSETQ. The CDR3 totals 14 residues. V was shortened by 5 bases and J by 4 bases, with 14 bases between the two germline ends. CDR3 DNA: TGCGCCAGCAGTGCAGGGCCCGCGCCAGATACGCAGTATTTT. Translating gives CASSAGPAPDTQYF.

The chain carries TRBV5-1 and TRBJ1-3; 8 nucleotides match TRBD1. Per germline, CDR1 SGHRS and CDR2 YFSETQ. There are 15 residues in the CDR3. The V segment lost 1 base and the J segment 2 bases; nucleotides outside the gene matches: 2. The CDR3 reads CASSLTGGTGNTIYF. The CDR3 DNA sequence: TGCGCCAGCAGCTTGACAGGGGGAACTGGAAACACCATATATTTT.

This clone was observed a handful of times. The V call is TRBV5-6, the J call TRBJ1-1, with D tentatively TRBD1 (6 bases). V dropped 4 bases and J dropped 11 bases, with 15 bases sitting between them. Germline CDR1 is SGHDT and CDR2 is YYEEEE. This CDR3 is built from 12 residues. CDR3: CASSPIGGGAFF. CDR3 nucleotides: TGTGCCAGCAGCCCCATTGGAGGGGGGGCTTTCTTT.

The count of this clone is one. The rearrangement joins TRBV18 to TRBJ2-3; 12 bases agree with TRBD2. This CDR3 spans 15 amino acids. J gave up 5 bases and V 0 bases, and 0 bases lay outside the gene matches. Germline-derived CDR1 and CDR2 are KGHSH and LQKENI. The CDR3 is CASSPPGLAGDTQYF. The CDR3 nucleotides read TGTGCCAGCTCACCACCGGGACTAGCGGGAGATACGCAGTATTTT.

This clone was picked up one time. This chain joins TRBV10-2 and TRBJ2-5; 11 positions agree with TRBD2. Judging by the DNA end, TRBJ2-7 fits better; the J call may be wrong. The germline CDR1 and CDR2 sequences are WSHSY and SAAADI. The CDR3 runs 14 residues. The CDR3 here is CASSELAGAYEQYF. The CDR3 DNA sequence: TGCGCCAGCAGTGAACTAGCGGGAGCCTACGAGCAGTACTTC.

The CDR3, as DNA: TGCGCCAGCAGGGAATGGAGCCCATTAGTCTTGAACACTGAAGCTTTCTTT. It encodes CASREWSPLVLNTEAFF. The rearrangement links TRBV5-1 to TRBJ1-1; the D is unclear. The germline V gene encodes CDR1 SGHRS and CDR2 YFSETQ. Trimming removed 5 bases from V and 0 bases from J, with 20 bases in between. The length of the CDR3 is 17 residues.

J is TRBJ2-3 and V is TRBV6-5; 9 bases line up with TRBD1. Trimming at V came to 7 bases and at J to 1 base, leaving 6 bases not matched to a gene. The germline V gene has CDR1 MNHEY and CDR2 SVGAGI. This CDR3 contains 15 residues. The DNA of the CDR3 is TGTGCCAGCAAGGGACAGGGAGTTGGCACAGATACGCAGTATTTT. Amino acid sequence: CASKGQGVGTDTQYF.

A remark on this clone: This may be a read error, as it is one base from a much larger clone. Other nucleotide sequences from this sample produce the same CDR3. This chain uses TRBV6-5 with TRBJ2-5; D is possibly TRBD2 (6 bases). There are 14 residues in the CDR3. CDR1 MNHEY and CDR2 SVGAGI come from the germline V gene. The CDR3, as DNA: TGTGCCAGCAGTTACAGTAGCGGCCCAGAGACTCAGTACTTC. Encoded protein: CASSYSSGPETQYF.

A remark on this clone: A junction boundary mismatches the germline segment, possibly from a read error. This sequence joins TRBV5-4 and TRBJ2-1; D is unclear. CDR1 and CDR2 (germline): SGHNT, YYREEE (reference sequence). This CDR3 is 14 amino acids long. The CDR3 loop is CASNLFGFRNEQFF. CDR3 coding DNA: TGTGCCAGCAACTTGTTCGGTTTCCGCAATGAGCAGTTCTTC.

This chain links TRBV2 with TRBJ1-5, with D unresolved. Trimming left V 4 bases short and J 5 bases short, with 9 bases between. This CDR3 region has 13 residues. Germline V gene data show CDR1 as SNHLY and CDR2 as FYNNEI. The chain's CDR3 is CASSGQVDQPQHF. Here the CDR3 DNA reads TGTGCCAGCAGTGGGCAGGTGGATCAGCCCCAGCATTTT.

The V and J genes are TRBV5-4 and TRBJ1-1; weak D call: TRBD1 (5 bases). From germline, CDR1 is SGHNT and CDR2 YYREEE (reference sequence). Trimming took off 3 bases at V and 1 base at J, with 13 bases between the two ends. This CDR3 comprises 15 residues. The DNA of the CDR3 is TGTGCCAGCAGCTCCTCCAGGGTGACGAACACTGAAGCTTTCTTT. This sequence encodes CASSSSRVTNTEAFF.